These 18 T cell receptor beta chains share one sample of origin, sequenced in a study of cytomegalovirus exposure and HLA in healthy donors. The PCR employed 60 Vbeta primers together with 13 Jbeta primers. The data were produced by immunoSEQ multiplex PCR, yet TCRdb's version contains in-frame clones alone and is incomplete. The sample consists of 55,000 to 80,000 clones, approximately 67% of them appearing once. Source material: PBMCs. The receptors were gathered from a woman in her twenties or thirties in good health and CMV-seronegative.

The chain joins TRBV13 to TRBJ2-5, with D maybe TRBD1 (6 bases). Per germline, CDR1 PRHDT and CDR2 FYEKMQ (reference sequence). This CDR3 comprises 14 residues. Trimming took 2 bases from V and 3 from J, leaving 10 bases between them. The chain's CDR3 is CASSLTQGEETQYF. The CDR3 DNA sequence: TGTGCCAGCAGCTTAACACAGGGAGAAGAGACCCAGTACTTC.

The rearrangement joins TRBV5-6 to TRBJ1-6, with 9 positions matching TRBD1. Germline lookup yields CDR1 SGHDT and CDR2 YYEEEE. Losses at the gene ends were 3 bases for V and 7 bases for J; bases not matched to a gene: 2. The CDR3 extends over 14 amino acids. The CDR3 bases are TGTGCCAGCAGCTACGACAGGGGGAATTCACCCCTCCACTTT. It codes for CASSYDRGNSPLHF.

V is TRBV5-1 and J is TRBJ2-5; the D gene is possibly TRBD2 (5 bases). Germline lookup yields CDR1 SGHRS and CDR2 YFSETQ. This CDR3 spans 14 amino acids. The germline V and J ends were trimmed by 0 bases and 5 bases, with 11 bases remaining between them. The CDR3 region has the DNA TGCGCCAGCAGCTTGGTACTAGGTGGTGAGACCCAGTACTTC. Its protein product is CASSLVLGGETQYF.

The J gene is TRBJ1-4, the V gene TRBV6-6, with 8 nucleotides matching TRBD1. CDR1 MNHNY and CDR2 SVGAGI come from the germline V gene (reference sequence). The CDR3 has 15 amino acids. With 6 bases clipped from V and 0 bases from J, the junction kept 3 bases outside the gene matches. The chain's CDR3 is CASSQQGATNEKLFF. The CDR3, as DNA: TGTGCCAGCAGCCAACAGGGGGCAACTAATGAAAAACTGTTTTTT.

For the CDR3, the DNA is TGTGCCACCCTTTCGACAGGGAACTATGGCTACACCTTC. This codes for CATLSTGNYGYTF. This chain uses TRBV2 with TRBJ1-2; 7 bases are shared with TRBD1. CDR3 length: 13 residues. The germline gives CDR1 SNHLY, CDR2 FYNNEI. V was clipped by 10 bases and J by 2 bases; unmatched bases: 7.

V is TRBV30 and J is TRBJ2-5; D may be TRBD1 (5 bases). Gene TRBJ2-7 matches the end of the DNA better, so the J call may be wrong. In germline, CDR1 is GTSNPN, CDR2 SVGIG (reference sequence). This CDR3 has 13 amino acids. The CDR3 sequence: CAWSEDSFYEQYF. CDR3 sequence (DNA): TGTGCCTGGAGCGAAGACAGTTTCTACGAGCAGTACTTC.

This clone was picked up one time. This chain uses TRBV5-6 with TRBJ2-2; 12 nucleotides agree with TRBD1. V shed 5 bases, J shed 7 bases, and the junction held 6 bases outside the gene matches. This CDR3 has 15 amino acids. Looked up from germline, CDR1 is SGHDT and CDR2 is YYEEEE. The CDR3 DNA is TGTGCCAGCAGTCCGGGACAGGGGGCTAGCGGGGAGCTGTTTTTT. Protein sequence: CASSPGQGASGELFF.

This sequence joins TRBV6-5 and TRBJ1-1, with a tentative D call TRBD1 (6 bases). CDR1 and CDR2 from the germline V gene are MNHEY and SVGAGI. This CDR3 has 14 amino acids. The V gene lost 8 bases and the J gene lost 5 bases, with 18 bases spanning the gap. The DNA of the CDR3 is TGTGCCAGCGCCCACCGGACAGAGAGGACTGAAGCTTTCTTT. This translates into CASAHRTERTEAFF.

This clone was picked up a small number of times. J is TRBJ2-7 and V is TRBV28; D is ambiguous. V was pared by 3 bases and J by 1 base, with 4 bases between. The CDR3 runs to 12 residues. Germline CDR1 is MDHEN and CDR2 is SYDVKM. In DNA, the CDR3 is TGTGCCAGCAGTTTCTCTTCCTACGAGCAGTACTTC. This gives the protein CASSFSSYEQYF. The full variable domain, with the rest looked up from reference TRBV28 and TRBJ2-7, is DVKVTQSSRYLVKRTGEKVFLECVQDMDHENMFWYRQDPGLGLRLIYFSYDVKMKEKGDIPEGYSVSREKKERFSLILESASTNQTSMYLCASSFSSYEQYFGPGTRLTVT.

The chain carries TRBV9 and TRBJ1-1, with D possibly being TRBD1 (6 bases). The CDR3 is 16 amino acids. Germline V CDR1 and CDR2: SGDLS, YYNGEE. V shed 3 bases and J shed 1 base, with 16 bases lying between them. CDR3 DNA: TGTGCCAGCAGCGGGACGGTGGGACAACCGAACACTGAAGCTTTCTTT. It yields the protein CASSGTVGQPNTEAFF.

In DNA, the CDR3 is TGTGCCAGCAGCCCGGTAGGGACTCCCCAAGAGACCCAGTACTTC. It translates to CASSPVGTPQETQYF. This chain links TRBV5-8 with TRBJ2-5; the D gene is possibly TRBD2 (6 bases). V lost 4 bases and J 1 base, leaving 14 bases between the germline ends. CDR1 is SGHTS and CDR2 is YDEGEE in the germline V gene. The CDR3 contains 15 residues.

Concerning this clone itself: The junction departs from the called germline gene at one end, perhaps through a read error. The gene calls are TRBV7-9 and TRBJ2-7, with unresolved D. Germline CDR1 is SEHNR and CDR2 is FQNEAQ (reference sequence). CDR3 length: 15 amino acids. This chain's CDR3 is CSSSLVPSYLSEQYF. CDR3 DNA sequence: TGTTCCAGCAGCTTAGTGCCCAGTTACCTCAGCGAGCAGTACTTC.

The V call is TRBV4-1, the J call TRBJ2-7, with 8 nucleotides matching TRBD2. With V trimmed by 1 base and J by 0 bases, 11 bases remained unmatched. The CDR3 has 18 residues. The germline CDR1 and CDR2 sequences are MGHRA and YSYEKL. The CDR3 DNA reads TGCGCCAGCAGCCAAGTACCCATAGCGGGGCAGAGCTCCTACGAGCAGTACTTC. It codes for CASSQVPIAGQSSYEQYF.

V gene TRBV19 combines with J gene TRBJ1-3, with 7 bases matching TRBD1. CDR3 length equals 14 residues. J was trimmed by 3 bases and V by 3 bases; bases with no gene match: 2. Germline CDR1 and CDR2: LNHDA and SQIVND (reference sequence). The CDR3 nucleotides read TGTGCCAGTAGTATCGACAGGGATGGAAACACCATATATTTT. Its protein is CASSIDRDGNTIYF.

This chain joins TRBV18 and TRBJ2-1, with D possibly being TRBD2 (6 bases). Germline values: CDR1 KGHSH, CDR2 LQKENI. V dropped 3 bases and J dropped 2 bases, with 14 bases sitting between them. This CDR3 spans 16 amino acids. The CDR3: CASSPLIGGAYNEQFF. CDR3 nucleotides: TGTGCCAGCTCACCGCTAATCGGGGGAGCCTACAATGAGCAGTTCTTC.

The rearrangement links TRBV15 to TRBJ1-1; the match to TRBD1 covers 9 bases. Germline values: CDR1 LNHNV, CDR2 YYDKDF (reference sequence). V shed 8 bases and J 0 bases; nucleotides not matched to a gene: 7. The CDR3 sequence is 15 residues long. CDR3 in amino acids: CATVKDRGMNTEAFF. DNA of the CDR3: TGTGCCACCGTTAAGGACAGGGGAATGAACACTGAAGCTTTCTTT.

In the case of this clone: At one boundary the junction diverges from the germline segment, which might be a read error. This chain joins TRBV5-4 and TRBJ2-3; D may be TRBD2 (6 bases). CDR1 is SGHNT, CDR2 YYREEE, per germline (reference sequence). There are 15 residues in the CDR3. CDR3 protein: CASSQVGGITDTQYF. DNA of the CDR3: TGCGCCAGCAGCCAAGTTGGGGGGATCACAGATACGCAGTATTTT. Combining the CDR3 with reference TRBV5-4 and TRBJ2-3 gives the whole variable domain ETGVTQSPTHLIKTRGQQVTLRCSSQSGHNTVSWYQQALGQGPQFIFQYYREEENGRGNFPPRFSGLQFPNYSSELNVNALELDDSALYLCASSQVGGITDTQYFGPGTRLTVL.

The chain links TRBV9 to TRBJ1-2, with D hard to call. V was pared by 0 bases and J by 4 bases, with 13 bases between. CDR1 is SGDLS, CDR2 YYNGEE, per germline. The CDR3 totals 15 residues. The CDR3 loop reads CASSVDEGNGYGYTF. The CDR3 coding sequence is TGTGCCAGCAGCGTAGATGAGGGAAATGGCTATGGCTACACCTTC.